The T cell receptor beta chain described here comes from a study of blood T cell repertoires in COVID-19. On the study more broadly: COVID-19 samples from acute and convalescent phases originated in the United States, Italy and Spain. Sample material is recorded as cDNA or gDNA derived from T cells, B-cell-depleted T cells, or PBMCs.

The method was immunoSEQ multiplex PCR; TCRdb's version includes in-frame clones alone and lacks a portion of them. The sample contains around 250,000 clones, roughly 84% of which appear only once. CDR3 length: 18 residues. Germline V gene data show CDR1 as MGHRA and CDR2 as YSYEKL. After removal of 0 bases from V and 2 bases from J, the junction contained 4 bases not matched to a gene. Sequencing was carried out using peripheral blood. J is TRBJ2-3 and V is TRBV4-1, with 14 bases matching TRBD2. The sequence was collected from a human donor in a cohort sampled during active COVID-19. CDR3 coding DNA: TGCGCCAGCAGCCAAGAGGGACTAGCGGGAGTAAACACAGATACGCAGTATTTT. It encodes CASSQEGLAGVNTDTQYF.